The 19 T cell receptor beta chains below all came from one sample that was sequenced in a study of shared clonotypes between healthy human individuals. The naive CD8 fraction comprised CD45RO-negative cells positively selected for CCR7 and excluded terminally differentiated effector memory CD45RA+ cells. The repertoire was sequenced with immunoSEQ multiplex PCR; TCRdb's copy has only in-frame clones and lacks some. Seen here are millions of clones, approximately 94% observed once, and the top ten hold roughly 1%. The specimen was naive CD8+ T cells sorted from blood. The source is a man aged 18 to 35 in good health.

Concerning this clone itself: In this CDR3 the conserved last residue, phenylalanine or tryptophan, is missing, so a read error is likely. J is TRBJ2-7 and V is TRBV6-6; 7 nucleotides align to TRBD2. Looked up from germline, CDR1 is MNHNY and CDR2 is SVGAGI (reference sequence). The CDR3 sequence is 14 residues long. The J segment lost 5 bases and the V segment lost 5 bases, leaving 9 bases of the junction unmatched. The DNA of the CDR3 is TGTGCCAGCAGTATATCCGGACTAGTCGACGAGCAGTACCTC. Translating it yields CASSISGLVDEQYL.

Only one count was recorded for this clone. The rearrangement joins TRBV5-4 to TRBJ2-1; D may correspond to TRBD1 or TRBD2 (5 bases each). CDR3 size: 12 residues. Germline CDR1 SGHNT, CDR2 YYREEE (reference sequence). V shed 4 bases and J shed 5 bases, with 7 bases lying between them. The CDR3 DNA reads TGTGCCAGCAGCGGGGGACACAATGAGCAGTTCTTC. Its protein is CASSGGHNEQFF.

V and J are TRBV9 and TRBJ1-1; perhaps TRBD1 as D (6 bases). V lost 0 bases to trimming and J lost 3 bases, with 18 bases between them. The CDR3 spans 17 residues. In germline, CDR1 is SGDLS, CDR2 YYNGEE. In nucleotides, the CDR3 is TGTGCCAGCAGCGTAGAGGGGGGCCAGTGGGTAGACACTGAAGCTTTCTTT. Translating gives CASSVEGGQWVDTEAFF. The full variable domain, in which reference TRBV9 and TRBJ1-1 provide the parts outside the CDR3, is DSGVTQTPKHLITATGQRVTLRCSPRSGDLSVYWYQQSLDQGLQFLIQYYNGEERAKGNILERFSAQQFPDLHSELNLSSLELGDSALYFCASSVEGGQWVDTEAFFGQGTRLTVV.

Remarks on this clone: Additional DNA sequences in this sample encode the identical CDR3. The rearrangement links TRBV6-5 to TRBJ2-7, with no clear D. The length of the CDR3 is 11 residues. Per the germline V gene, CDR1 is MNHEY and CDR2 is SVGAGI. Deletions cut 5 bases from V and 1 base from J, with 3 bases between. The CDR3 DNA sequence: TGTGCCAGCAGTAATTCCTACGAGCAGTACTTC. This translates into CASSNSYEQYF.

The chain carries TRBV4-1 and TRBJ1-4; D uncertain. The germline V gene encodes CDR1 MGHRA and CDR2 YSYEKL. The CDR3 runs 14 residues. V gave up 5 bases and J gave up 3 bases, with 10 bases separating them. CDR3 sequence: CASSTRAPNEKLFF. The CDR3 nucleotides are TGCGCCAGCAGCACCCGGGCCCCTAATGAAAAACTGTTTTTT.

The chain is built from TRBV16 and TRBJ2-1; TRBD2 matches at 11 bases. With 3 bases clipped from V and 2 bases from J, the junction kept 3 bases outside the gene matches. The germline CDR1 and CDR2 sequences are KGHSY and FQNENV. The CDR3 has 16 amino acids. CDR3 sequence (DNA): TGTGCCAGCAGCCAGGCGACTAGCGGGACCTACAATGAGCAGTTCTTC. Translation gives CASSQATSGTYNEQFF.

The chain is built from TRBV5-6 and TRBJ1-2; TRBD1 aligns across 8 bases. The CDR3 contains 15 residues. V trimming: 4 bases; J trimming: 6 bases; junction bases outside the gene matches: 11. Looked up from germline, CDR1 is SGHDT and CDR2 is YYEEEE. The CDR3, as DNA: TGTGCCAGCAGCCTCCGGAATCAGGGGGCCCATGGCTACACCTTC. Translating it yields CASSLRNQGAHGYTF.

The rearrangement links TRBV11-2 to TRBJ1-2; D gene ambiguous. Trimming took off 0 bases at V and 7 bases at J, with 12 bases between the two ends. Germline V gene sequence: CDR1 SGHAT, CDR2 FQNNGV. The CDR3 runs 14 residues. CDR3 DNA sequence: TGTGCCAGCAGCTTAGATGTCGGCAGCTCTGGCTACACCTTC. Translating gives CASSLDVGSSGYTF.

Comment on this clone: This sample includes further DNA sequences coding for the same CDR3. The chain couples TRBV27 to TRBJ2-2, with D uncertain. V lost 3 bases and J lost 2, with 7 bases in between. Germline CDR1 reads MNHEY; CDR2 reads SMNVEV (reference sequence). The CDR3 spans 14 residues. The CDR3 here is CASSFGLNTGELFF. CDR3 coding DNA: TGTGCCAGCAGTTTTGGTTTAAACACCGGGGAGCTGTTTTTT.

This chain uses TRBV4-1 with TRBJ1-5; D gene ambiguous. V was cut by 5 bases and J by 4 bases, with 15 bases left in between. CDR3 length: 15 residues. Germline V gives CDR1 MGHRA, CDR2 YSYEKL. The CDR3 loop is CASSGEVWGNQPQHF. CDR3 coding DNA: TGCGCCAGCAGCGGAGAGGTTTGGGGAAATCAGCCCCAGCATTTT.

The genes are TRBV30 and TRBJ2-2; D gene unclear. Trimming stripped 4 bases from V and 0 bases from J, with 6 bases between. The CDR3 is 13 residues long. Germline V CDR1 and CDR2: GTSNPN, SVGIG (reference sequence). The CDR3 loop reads CAWMRTNTGELFF. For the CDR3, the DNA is TGTGCCTGGATGCGTACGAACACCGGGGAGCTGTTTTTT. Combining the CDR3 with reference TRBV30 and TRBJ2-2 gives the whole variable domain SQTIHQWPATLVQPVGSPLSLECTVEGTSNPNLYWYRQAAGRGLQLLFYSVGIGQISSEVPQNLSASRPQDRQFILSSKKLLLSDSGFYLCAWMRTNTGELFFGEGSRLTVL.

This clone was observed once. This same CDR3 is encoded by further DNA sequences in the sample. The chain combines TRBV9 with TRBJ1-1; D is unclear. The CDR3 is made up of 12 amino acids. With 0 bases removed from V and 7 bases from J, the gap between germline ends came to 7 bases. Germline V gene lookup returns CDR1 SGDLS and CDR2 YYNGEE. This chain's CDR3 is CASSVGGGEAFF. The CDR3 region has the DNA TGTGCCAGCAGCGTAGGCGGCGGTGAAGCTTTCTTT. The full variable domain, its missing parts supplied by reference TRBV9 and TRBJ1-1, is DSGVTQTPKHLITATGQRVTLRCSPRSGDLSVYWYQQSLDQGLQFLIQYYNGEERAKGNILERFSAQQFPDLHSELNLSSLELGDSALYFCASSVGGGEAFFGQGTRLTVV.

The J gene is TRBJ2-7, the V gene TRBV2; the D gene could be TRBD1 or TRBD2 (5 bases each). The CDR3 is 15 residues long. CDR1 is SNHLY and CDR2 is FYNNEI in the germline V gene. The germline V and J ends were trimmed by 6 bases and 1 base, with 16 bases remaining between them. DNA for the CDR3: TGTGCCAGCAGACCCCCGGGACGCTCTTCCTACGAGCAGTACTTC. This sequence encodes CASRPPGRSSYEQYF.

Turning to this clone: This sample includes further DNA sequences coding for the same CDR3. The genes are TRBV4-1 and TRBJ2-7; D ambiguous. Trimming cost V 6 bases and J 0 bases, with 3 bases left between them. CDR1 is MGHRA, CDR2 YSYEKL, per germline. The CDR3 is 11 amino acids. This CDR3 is CASSTSYEQYF. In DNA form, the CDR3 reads TGCGCCAGCAGTACCTCCTACGAGCAGTACTTC.

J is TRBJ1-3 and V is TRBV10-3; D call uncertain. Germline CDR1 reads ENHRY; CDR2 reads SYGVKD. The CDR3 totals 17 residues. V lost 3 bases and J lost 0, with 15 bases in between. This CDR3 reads CAISDPPDPNSGNTIYF. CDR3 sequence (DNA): TGTGCCATCAGTGACCCACCCGATCCTAACTCTGGAAACACCATATATTTT.

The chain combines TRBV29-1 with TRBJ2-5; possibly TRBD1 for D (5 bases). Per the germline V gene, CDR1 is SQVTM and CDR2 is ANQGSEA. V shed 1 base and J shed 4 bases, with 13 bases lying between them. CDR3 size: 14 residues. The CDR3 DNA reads TGCAGCGTTGAAGGGGATGGGGCGCGAGAGACCCAGTACTTC. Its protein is CSVEGDGARETQYF.

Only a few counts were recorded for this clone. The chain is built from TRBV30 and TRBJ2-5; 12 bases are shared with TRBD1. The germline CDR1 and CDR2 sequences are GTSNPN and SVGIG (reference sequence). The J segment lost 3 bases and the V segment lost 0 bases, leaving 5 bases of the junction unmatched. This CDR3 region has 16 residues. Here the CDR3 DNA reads TGTGCCTGGAGTGTGGGACAGGGGGCGGGAGAAGAGACCCAGTACTTC. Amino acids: CAWSVGQGAGEETQYF.

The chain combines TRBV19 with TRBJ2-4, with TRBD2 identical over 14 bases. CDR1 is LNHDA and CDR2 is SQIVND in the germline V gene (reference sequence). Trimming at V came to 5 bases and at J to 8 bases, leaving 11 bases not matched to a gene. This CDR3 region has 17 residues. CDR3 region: CASSSGLAGVGYDIQYF. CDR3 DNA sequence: TGTGCCAGTAGTTCGGGACTAGCGGGAGTGGGGTATGACATTCAGTACTTC.

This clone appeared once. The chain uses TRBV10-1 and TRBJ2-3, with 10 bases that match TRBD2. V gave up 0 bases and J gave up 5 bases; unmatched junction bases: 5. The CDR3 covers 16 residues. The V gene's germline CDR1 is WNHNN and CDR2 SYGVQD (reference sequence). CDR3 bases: TGCGCCAGCAGTGAGTCCCCGCTAGCGGGAGAAGATACGCAGTATTTT. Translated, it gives CASSESPLAGEDTQYF.